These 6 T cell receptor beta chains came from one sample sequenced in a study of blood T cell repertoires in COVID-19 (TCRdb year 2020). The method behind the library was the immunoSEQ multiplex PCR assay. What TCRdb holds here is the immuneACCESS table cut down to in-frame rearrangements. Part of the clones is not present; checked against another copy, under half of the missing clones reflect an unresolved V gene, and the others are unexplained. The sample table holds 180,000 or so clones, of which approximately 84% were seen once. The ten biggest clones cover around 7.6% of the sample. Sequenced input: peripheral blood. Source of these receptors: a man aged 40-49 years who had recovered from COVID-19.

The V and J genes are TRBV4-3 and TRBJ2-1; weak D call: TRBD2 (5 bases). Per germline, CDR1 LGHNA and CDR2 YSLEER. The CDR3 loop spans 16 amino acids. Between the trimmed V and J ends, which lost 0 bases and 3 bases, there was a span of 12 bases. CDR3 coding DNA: TGCGCCAGCAGCCAAGATGAAGTAGCGTACTACAATGAGCAGTTCTTC. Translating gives CASSQDEVAYYNEQFF.

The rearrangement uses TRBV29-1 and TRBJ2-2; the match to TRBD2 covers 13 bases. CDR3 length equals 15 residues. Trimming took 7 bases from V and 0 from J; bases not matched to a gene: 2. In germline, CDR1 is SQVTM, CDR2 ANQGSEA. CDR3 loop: CSAGLAGANTGELFF. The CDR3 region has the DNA TGCAGCGCCGGACTAGCGGGGGCGAACACCGGGGAGCTGTTTTTT.

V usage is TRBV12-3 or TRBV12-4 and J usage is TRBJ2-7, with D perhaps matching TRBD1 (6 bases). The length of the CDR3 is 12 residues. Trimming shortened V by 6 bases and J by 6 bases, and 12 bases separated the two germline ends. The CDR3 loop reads CASSPGTREQYF. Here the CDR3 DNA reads TGTGCCAGCAGCCCTGGGACACGCGAGCAGTACTTC.

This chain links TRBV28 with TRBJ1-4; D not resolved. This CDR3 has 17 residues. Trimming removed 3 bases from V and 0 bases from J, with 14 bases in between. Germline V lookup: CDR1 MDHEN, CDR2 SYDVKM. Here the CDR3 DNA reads TGTGCCAGCAGTTTCCCGTCGGGAGCCGCAACTAATGAAAAACTGTTTTTT. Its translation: CASSFPSGAATNEKLFF.

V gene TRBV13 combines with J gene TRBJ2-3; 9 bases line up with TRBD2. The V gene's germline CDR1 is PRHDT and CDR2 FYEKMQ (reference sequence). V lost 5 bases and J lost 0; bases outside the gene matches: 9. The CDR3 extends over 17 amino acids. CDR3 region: CASSQRASGKSTDTQYF. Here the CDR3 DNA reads TGTGCCAGCAGCCAGCGGGCTAGCGGGAAGAGCACAGATACGCAGTATTTT.

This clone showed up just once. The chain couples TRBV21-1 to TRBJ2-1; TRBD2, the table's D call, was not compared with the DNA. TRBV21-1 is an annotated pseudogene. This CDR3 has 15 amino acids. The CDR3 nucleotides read TGTGCCAGCAGCAGAAAAGCGCGTCAGAGCAATGAGCAGTTCTTC. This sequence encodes CASSRKARQSNEQFF.